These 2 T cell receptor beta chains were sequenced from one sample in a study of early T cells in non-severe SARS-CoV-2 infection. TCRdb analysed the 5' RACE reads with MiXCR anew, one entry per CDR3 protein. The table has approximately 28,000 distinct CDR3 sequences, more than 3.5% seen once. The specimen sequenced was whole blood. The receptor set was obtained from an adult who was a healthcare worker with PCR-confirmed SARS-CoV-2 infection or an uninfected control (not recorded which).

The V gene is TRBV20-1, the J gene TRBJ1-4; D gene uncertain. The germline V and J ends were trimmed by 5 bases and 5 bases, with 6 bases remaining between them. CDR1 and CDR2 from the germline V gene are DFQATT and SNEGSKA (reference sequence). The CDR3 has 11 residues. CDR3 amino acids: CSAGPNEKLFF. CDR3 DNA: TGCAGTGCTGGACCGAATGAAAAACTGTTTTTT.

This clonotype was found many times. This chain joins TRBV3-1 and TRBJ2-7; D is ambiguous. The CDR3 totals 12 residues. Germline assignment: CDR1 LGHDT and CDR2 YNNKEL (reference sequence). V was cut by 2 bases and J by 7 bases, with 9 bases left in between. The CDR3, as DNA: TGTGCCAGCAGCCAAAATATACGAGAGCAGTACTTC. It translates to CASSQNIREQYF.